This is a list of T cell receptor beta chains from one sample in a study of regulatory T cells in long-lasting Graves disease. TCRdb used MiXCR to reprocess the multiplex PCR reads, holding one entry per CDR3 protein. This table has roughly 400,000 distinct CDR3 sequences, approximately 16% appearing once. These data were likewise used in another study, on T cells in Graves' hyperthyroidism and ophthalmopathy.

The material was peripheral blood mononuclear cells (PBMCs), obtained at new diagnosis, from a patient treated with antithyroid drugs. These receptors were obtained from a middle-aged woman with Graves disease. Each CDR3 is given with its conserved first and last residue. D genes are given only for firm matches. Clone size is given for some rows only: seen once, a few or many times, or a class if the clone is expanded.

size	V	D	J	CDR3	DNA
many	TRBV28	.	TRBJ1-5	CASSYGGQPQHF	TGTGCCAGCAGCTATGGTGGTCAGCCCCAGCATTTT
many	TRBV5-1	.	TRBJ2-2	CASSLRTADTGELFF	TGCGCCAGCAGCCTTCGGACAGCTGACACCGGGGAGCTGTTTTTT
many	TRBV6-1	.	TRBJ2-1	CASSKLWASSYNEQFF	TGTGCCAGCAGTAAACTTTGGGCCAGCTCCTACAATGAGCAGTTCTTC
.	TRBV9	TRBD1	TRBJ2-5	CASSYRDRGMAQYF	TGTGCCAGCAGCTACCGGGACAGGGGTATGGCCCAGTACTTC
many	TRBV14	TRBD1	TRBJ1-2	CASSQVSGGGYGYTF	TGTGCCAGCAGCCAAGTCTCAGGGGGAGGATATGGCTACACCTTC
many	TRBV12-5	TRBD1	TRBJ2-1	CASGSGQGLEQFF	TGTGCTAGTGGTTCTGGACAGGGACTTGAGCAGTTCTTC
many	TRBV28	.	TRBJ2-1	CASSKGPGTLNEQFF	TGTGCCAGCAGTAAAGGCCCCGGGACCCTCAATGAGCAGTTCTTC
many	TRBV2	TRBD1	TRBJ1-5	CASSGGDRDIIGHF	TGTGCCAGCAGTGGGGGGGACAGGGATATCATAGGACATTTT
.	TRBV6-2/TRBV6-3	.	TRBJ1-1	CASSYDMWGLNTEAFF	TGTGCCAGCAGTTACGATATGTGGGGCTTGAACACTGAAGCTTTCTTT
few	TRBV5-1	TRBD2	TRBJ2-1	CASSPGLAGNDEQFF	TGCGCCAGCAGCCCGGGACTAGCTGGCAATGATGAGCAGTTCTTC
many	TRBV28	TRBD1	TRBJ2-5	CASSWTGGQETQYF	TGTGCCAGCAGTTGGACAGGGGGCCAAGAGACCCAGTACTTC
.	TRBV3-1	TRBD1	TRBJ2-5	CASSQNTGGIYGLAETQYF	TGTGCCAGCAGCCAAAACACAGGGGGGATCTACGGGTTGGCAGAGACCCAGTACTTC
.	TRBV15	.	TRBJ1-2	CATSRDPGNYGYTF	TGTGCCACCAGCAGAGATCCAGGGAACTATGGCTACACCTTC
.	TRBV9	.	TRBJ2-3	CASSVREGAADTQYF	TGTGCCAGCAGCGTGAGGGAGGGGGCTGCAGATACGCAGTATTTT